The 24 T cell receptor beta chains below come from one sample, sequenced in a study of T cell repertoires in cytomegalovirus infection. MiXCR was run by TCRdb on the reads, yielding one entry per CDR3 protein. Of over 450,000 distinct CDR3 sequences listed, around 11% are singletons. The material sequenced was PBMCs. These receptors came from a human donor in good health (CMV status not recorded). Some clones in this sample may be carry-over from other donors' samples.

The table lists this clonotype with many counts. The chain recombines TRBV19 with TRBJ2-3, with a tentative D call TRBD1 (5 bases). Germline CDR1 is LNHDA and CDR2 is SQIVND (reference sequence). The CDR3 loop spans 14 amino acids. Trimming took off 7 bases at V and 5 bases at J, with 16 bases between the two ends. CDR3 in DNA: TGTGCCAGTACGATCAGGGCGCTCGGAGATACGCAGTATTTT. Its protein is CASTIRALGDTQYF.

The chain combines TRBV28 with TRBJ2-2; no clear D gene. Germline CDR1 reads MDHEN; CDR2 reads SYDVKM. The CDR3 has 14 residues. V shed 3 bases and J shed 7 bases, with 12 bases lying between them. CDR3 DNA sequence: TGTGCCAGCAGTTTGTCCCAAGGAGTCGGGGAGCTGTTTTTT. Its translation: CASSLSQGVGELFF.

This clonotype was picked up many times. The chain couples TRBV5-1 to TRBJ2-1, with 13 bases that match TRBD2. V was clipped by 3 bases and J by 12 bases; unmatched bases: 6. CDR1 SGHRS and CDR2 YFSETQ come from the germline V gene. The CDR3 sequence is 14 residues long. CDR3 in DNA: TGCGCCAGCAGCTGGGGGACTAGCGGGATGGTGCAGTTCTTC. It yields the protein CASSWGTSGMVQFF.

The chain combines TRBV19 with TRBJ2-1, with 10 bases matching TRBD2. The CDR3 contains 15 residues. Per germline, CDR1 LNHDA and CDR2 SQIVND (reference sequence). V dropped 6 bases and J dropped 1; count of bases not matched to a gene: 3. CDR3 bases: TGTGCCAGTAGAACTAGCGGGGAGTCCTACAATGAGCAGTTCTTC. Translated, it gives CASRTSGESYNEQFF.

This clonotype was seen many times. The V call is TRBV19, the J call TRBJ1-6, with TRBD1 matching over 7 bases. The CDR3 has 15 residues. With 10 bases clipped from V and 7 bases from J, the junction kept 13 bases outside the gene matches. Per germline, CDR1 LNHDA and CDR2 SQIVND (reference sequence). CDR3 residues: CATKSTGTANSPLHF. The DNA for the CDR3 is TGTGCCACCAAGTCCACCGGGACAGCGAATTCACCCCTCCACTTT.

This clonotype was observed at least ten times. The rearrangement links TRBV29-1 to TRBJ1-1; unclear D gene. The CDR3 runs to 13 residues. Germline V lookup: CDR1 SQVTM, CDR2 ANQGSEA. V gave up 4 bases and J gave up 0 bases, with 9 bases separating them. CDR3 DNA: TGCAGCGTTGGCGAGCGGATGAACACTGAAGCTTTCTTT. Protein sequence: CSVGERMNTEAFF.

This clonotype was observed many times. This chain joins TRBV28 and TRBJ1-4; 7 bases are shared with TRBD1. V shed 9 bases and J 6 bases; nucleotides not matched to a gene: 7. The CDR3 runs 13 residues. Germline V gene sequence: CDR1 MDHEN, CDR2 SYDVKM. The CDR3 region has the DNA TGTGCCAGTCGACAGGGTTCCTATGAAAAACTGTTTTTT. Its protein product is CASRQGSYEKLFF.

Many counts were recorded for this clonotype. V gene TRBV7-9 combines with J gene TRBJ2-2; 7 bases match TRBD1. CDR1 is SEHNR, CDR2 FQNEAQ, per germline (reference sequence). The junction had 2 bases not matched to a gene; V was cut back by 10 bases and J by 0 bases. The CDR3 contains 13 residues. The CDR3 nucleotides read TGTGCCACCCAGGGGGCGAACACCGGGGAGCTGTTTTTT. It codes for CATQGANTGELFF.

This clonotype showed up many times. The chain carries TRBV7-6 and TRBJ2-5; perhaps TRBD1 as D (6 bases). The V and J ends lost 5 bases and 3 bases respectively, with 16 bases between them. From germline, CDR1 is SGHVS and CDR2 FNYEAQ. The CDR3 has 15 amino acids. The CDR3 loop reads CASSAKGQGKETQYF. CDR3 nucleotides: TGTGCCAGCAGCGCGAAGGGGCAGGGGAAAGAGACCCAGTACTTC.

At least ten counts were recorded for this clonotype. The chain is built from TRBV6-1 and TRBJ2-1; 7 positions match TRBD1. This CDR3 is built from 13 residues. The trim removed 4 bases at V and 8 bases at J, leaving 5 bases unmatched. The V gene's germline CDR1 is MNHNS and CDR2 SASEGT. This CDR3 reads CASSARTGDEQFF. The CDR3 DNA is TGTGCCAGCAGTGCGCGTACAGGGGATGAGCAGTTCTTC.

This clonotype was detected ten times or more. The chain is built from TRBV6-6 and TRBJ1-1, with a weak D call TRBD1 (5 bases). Trimming took 6 bases from V and 7 from J, leaving 12 bases between them. The CDR3 consists of 12 residues. Germline CDR1 reads MNHNY; CDR2 reads SVGAGI (reference sequence). For the CDR3, the DNA is TGTGCCAGCAGAGCTTCGGGGCTTGAAGCTTTCTTT. Encoded protein: CASRASGLEAFF.

This clonotype showed up many times. This chain links TRBV19 with TRBJ1-1; maybe TRBD1 (5 bases). The V and J ends lost 1 base and 4 bases respectively, with 10 bases between them. The CDR3 consists of 14 residues. The germline CDR1 and CDR2 sequences are LNHDA and SQIVND (reference sequence). CDR3 sequence (DNA): TGTGCCAGTAGTATAGTGCAGGGAAGCACTGAAGCTTTCTTT. It yields the protein CASSIVQGSTEAFF.

This rearrangement joins TRBV12-3 or TRBV12-4 to TRBJ2-5; 8 positions agree with TRBD2. The length of the CDR3 is 14 residues. V dropped 10 bases and J dropped 1; count of bases not matched to a gene: 8. The CDR3 coding sequence is TGTGCCAACTGTACTAGCGGCTCCCAAGAGACCCAGTACTTC. It encodes CANCTSGSQETQYF.

This clonotype came up many times. This sequence joins TRBV7-9 and TRBJ1-1, with D uncertain. Germline values: CDR1 SEHNR, CDR2 FQNEAQ (reference sequence). The CDR3 covers 14 residues. Trimming cost V 2 bases and J 2 bases, with 9 bases left between them. The CDR3 loop reads CASSLRGTNTEAFF. The DNA for the CDR3 is TGTGCCAGCAGCTTAAGAGGCACAAACACTGAAGCTTTCTTT.

This clonotype was seen only a few times. The rearrangement joins TRBV14 to TRBJ1-1; weak D call: TRBD1 (6 bases). This CDR3 has 15 amino acids. Germline CDR1 and CDR2: SGHDN and FVKESK. V shed 0 bases and J shed 5 bases, with 13 bases lying between them. The CDR3 loop is CASSQDPRGRTEAFF. DNA for the CDR3: TGTGCCAGCAGCCAAGATCCCCGGGGGCGAACTGAAGCTTTCTTT.

This clonotype appeared a few times. The chain couples TRBV5-1 to TRBJ2-2, with D perhaps matching TRBD1 (6 bases). The germline CDR1 and CDR2 sequences are SGHRS and YFSETQ. The CDR3 is made up of 16 amino acids. Trimming shortened V by 4 bases and J by 4 bases, and 17 bases separated the two germline ends. CDR3 in amino acids: CASSAAGAAGTGELFF. The CDR3 DNA sequence: TGCGCCAGCAGCGCCGCAGGGGCCGCGGGCACCGGGGAGCTGTTTTTT.

The sample holds many counts of this clonotype. This sequence joins TRBV5-1 and TRBJ1-1; the D gene is possibly TRBD1 (6 bases). This CDR3 is built from 15 residues. The germline V gene encodes CDR1 SGHRS and CDR2 YFSETQ. V lost 3 bases, J lost 1 base, and 13 bases lay in between. The CDR3 is CASSSTGQTNTEAFF. CDR3 bases: TGCGCCAGCAGCTCAACCGGACAGACGAACACTGAAGCTTTCTTT.

This clonotype occurred many times. This chain connects TRBV6-5 to TRBJ2-7; 9 bases line up with TRBD2. Germline trimming cut 3 bases from V and 7 bases from J; bases unmatched to any gene: 10. Germline CDR1 reads MNHEY; CDR2 reads SVGAGI. The CDR3 has 15 residues. The CDR3 DNA reads TGTGCCAGCAGTTATGGGGCGGGAGGGCCGGAAGAGCAGTACTTC. It yields the protein CASSYGAGGPEEQYF.

This clonotype has a count of ten or more. The chain joins TRBV19 to TRBJ2-7; TRBD1 agrees at 9 bases. The germline CDR1 and CDR2 sequences are LNHDA and SQIVND (reference sequence). This CDR3 region has 16 residues. Trimming removed 7 bases from V and 1 base from J; junction bases left unmatched: 11. The CDR3 nucleotides read TGTGCCAGTACCGATGGTCCCGGGACAGGGTCCTACGAGCAGTACTTC. Translation: CASTDGPGTGSYEQYF.

The chain combines TRBV20-1 with TRBJ2-7; tentatively, D is TRBD1 (6 bases). Deletions cut 0 bases from V and 6 bases from J, with 24 bases between. The length of the CDR3 is 17 residues. CDR1 and CDR2 from the germline V gene are DFQATT and SNEGSKA (reference sequence). The CDR3, as DNA: TGCAGTGCTAGAGATATGGGGGCCACCGTATTTCCGCTCGAGCAGTACTTC. Translated: CSARDMGATVFPLEQYF.

The CDR3 here is CATAGSTDTQYF. The CDR3 DNA follows: TGTGCCACGGCGGGAAGCACAGATACGCAGTATTTT. The gene calls are TRBV24-1 and TRBJ2-3; TRBD2 might be the D (6 bases). The CDR3 length is 12 residues. Germline CDR1 and CDR2: KGHDR and SFDVKD. The V end lost 10 bases, the J end lost 0 bases, and 7 bases lay between the germline ends.

This clonotype was found a few times. V usage is TRBV25-1 and J usage is TRBJ1-2; the match to TRBD1 covers 9 bases. Germline trimming cut 3 bases from V and 7 bases from J; bases unmatched to any gene: 12. CDR3 length equals 16 residues. CDR1 and CDR2 from the germline V gene are MGHDK and SYGVNS. Written as DNA, the CDR3 is TGTGCCAGCAGTGATCACGCCCCGGGACAGGGCCTTGGCTACACCTTC. Its protein product is CASSDHAPGQGLGYTF.

The V and J genes are TRBV11-1 and TRBJ2-2; 7 positions match TRBD2. CDR3 length equals 15 residues. Germline V lookup: CDR1 SGHAT, CDR2 FQDESV (reference sequence). Trimming removed 1 base from V and 3 bases from J; junction bases left unmatched: 2. The CDR3, as DNA: TGTGCCAGCAGCTTAGGGCGGGAGCACACCGGGGAGCTGTTTTTT. It translates to CASSLGREHTGELFF.

This clonotype was seen a few times. The chain uses TRBV5-1 and TRBJ2-7; TRBD1 matches 7 bases. CDR1 is SGHRS, CDR2 YFSETQ, per germline. CDR3 length: 14 residues. V shed 0 bases and J 6 bases; nucleotides not matched to a gene: 6. CDR3 nucleotide sequence: TGCGCCAGCAGCTTGGAGGGGGCGCCCGGCGAGCAGTACTTC. Translating it yields CASSLEGAPGEQYF. The full variable domain, with the rest looked up from reference TRBV5-1 and TRBJ2-7, is KAGVTQTPRYLIKTRGQQVTLSCSPISGHRSVSWYQQTPGQGLQFLFEYFSETQRNKGNFPGRFSGRQFSNSRSEMNVSTLELGDSALYLCASSLEGAPGEQYFGPGTRLTVT.